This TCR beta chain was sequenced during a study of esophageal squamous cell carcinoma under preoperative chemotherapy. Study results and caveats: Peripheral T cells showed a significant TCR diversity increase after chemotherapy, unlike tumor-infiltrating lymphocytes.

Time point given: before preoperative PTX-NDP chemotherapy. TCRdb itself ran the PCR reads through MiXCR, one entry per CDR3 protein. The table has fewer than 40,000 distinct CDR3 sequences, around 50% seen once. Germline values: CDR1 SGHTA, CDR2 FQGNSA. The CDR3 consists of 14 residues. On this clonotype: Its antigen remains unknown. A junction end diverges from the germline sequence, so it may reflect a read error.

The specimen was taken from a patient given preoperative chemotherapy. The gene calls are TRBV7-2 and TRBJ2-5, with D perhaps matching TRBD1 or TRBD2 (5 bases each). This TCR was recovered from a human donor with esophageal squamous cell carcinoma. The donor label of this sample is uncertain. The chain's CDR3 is CASSFAGTQESQYF. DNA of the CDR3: TGTGCCAGCAGCTTTGCTGGGACCCAAGAGTCCCAGTATTTC.